This T cell receptor (beta chain) came from a study of blood T cell repertoires in COVID-19. Unmatched junction bases numbered 4, after V lost 1 base and J lost 2 bases. The CDR3 runs to 16 residues. The germline V gene encodes CDR1 MNHNS and CDR2 SASEGT. Individuals drawn from under 30 US areas were roughly 18 to 100 years old. Categorization into cohorts depended on clinical history that participants reported. Cohort 3 donors counted as recovered after two negative PCRs, clearance, or resolved symptoms. The method was immunoSEQ multiplex PCR; TCRdb's version includes in-frame clones alone and lacks a portion of them. The sample has fewer than 450,000 clones, approximately 90% seen once.

The source material was PBMCs or T cells enriched from blood (not recorded which). The chain carries TRBV6-1 and TRBJ1-5; 8 positions match TRBD1. The clonotype originates from a woman in her late teens or twenties who had recovered from COVID-19. The CDR3 reads CASSEGPGQGNQPQHF. CDR3 bases: TGTGCCAGCAGTGAAGGACCGGGACAGGGCAATCAGCCCCAGCATTTT.